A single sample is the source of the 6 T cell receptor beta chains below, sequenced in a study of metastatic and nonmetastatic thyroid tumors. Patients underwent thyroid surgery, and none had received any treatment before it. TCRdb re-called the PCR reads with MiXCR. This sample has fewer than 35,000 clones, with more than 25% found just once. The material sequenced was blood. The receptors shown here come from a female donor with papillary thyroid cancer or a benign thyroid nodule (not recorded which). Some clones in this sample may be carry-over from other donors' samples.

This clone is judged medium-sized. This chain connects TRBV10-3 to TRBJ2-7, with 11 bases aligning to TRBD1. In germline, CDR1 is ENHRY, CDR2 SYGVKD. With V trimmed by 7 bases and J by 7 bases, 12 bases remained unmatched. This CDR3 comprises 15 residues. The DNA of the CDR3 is TGTGCCATCACCATAAAGGACAGGGGGCGTGAGGAGCAGTACTTC. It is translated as CAITIKDRGREEQYF.

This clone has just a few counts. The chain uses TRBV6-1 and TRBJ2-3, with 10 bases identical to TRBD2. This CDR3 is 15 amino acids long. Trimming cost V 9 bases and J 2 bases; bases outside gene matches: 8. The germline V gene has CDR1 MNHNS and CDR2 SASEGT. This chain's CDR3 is CASINSGRLTDTQYF. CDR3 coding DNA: TGTGCCAGTATAAATAGCGGGAGGCTCACAGATACGCAGTATTTT.

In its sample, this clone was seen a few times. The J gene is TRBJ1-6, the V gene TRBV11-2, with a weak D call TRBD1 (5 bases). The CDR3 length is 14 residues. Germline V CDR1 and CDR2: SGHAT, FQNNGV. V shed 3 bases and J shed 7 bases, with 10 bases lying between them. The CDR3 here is CASSFGDGNSPLHF. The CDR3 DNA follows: TGTGCCAGCAGCTTCGGGGACGGGAATTCACCCCTCCACTTT. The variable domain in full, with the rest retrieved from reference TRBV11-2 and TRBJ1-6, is EAGVAQSPRYKIIEKRQSVAFWCNPISGHATLYWYQQILGQGPKLLIQFQNNGVVDDSQLPKDRFSAERLKGVDSTLKIQPAKLEDSAVYLCASSFGDGNSPLHFGNGTRLTVT.

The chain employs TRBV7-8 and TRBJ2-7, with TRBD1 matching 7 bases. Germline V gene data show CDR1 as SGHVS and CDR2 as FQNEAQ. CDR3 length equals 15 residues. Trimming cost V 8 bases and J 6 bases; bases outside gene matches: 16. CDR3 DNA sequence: TGTGCCAGCCGGACTGCAGGGGGAGTTGTTAGCGAGCAGTACTTC. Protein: CASRTAGGVVSEQYF.

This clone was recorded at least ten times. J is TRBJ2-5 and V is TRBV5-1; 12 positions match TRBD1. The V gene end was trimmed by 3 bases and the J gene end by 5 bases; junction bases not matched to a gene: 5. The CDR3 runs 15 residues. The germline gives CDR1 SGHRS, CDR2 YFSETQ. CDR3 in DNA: TGCGCCAGCAGCTCCGGGACAGGGGGCGCGGAGACCCAGTACTTC. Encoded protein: CASSSGTGGAETQYF.

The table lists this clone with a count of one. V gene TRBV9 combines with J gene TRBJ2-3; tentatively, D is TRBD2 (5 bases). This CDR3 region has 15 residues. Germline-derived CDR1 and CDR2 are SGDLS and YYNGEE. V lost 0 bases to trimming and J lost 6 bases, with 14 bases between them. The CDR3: CASSVGVGDADTQYF. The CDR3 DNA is TGTGCCAGCAGCGTAGGTGTGGGAGACGCGGATACGCAGTATTTT. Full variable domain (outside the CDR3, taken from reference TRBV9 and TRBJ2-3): DSGVTQTPKHLITATGQRVTLRCSPRSGDLSVYWYQQSLDQGLQFLIQYYNGEERAKGNILERFSAQQFPDLHSELNLSSLELGDSALYFCASSVGVGDADTQYFGPGTRLTVL.